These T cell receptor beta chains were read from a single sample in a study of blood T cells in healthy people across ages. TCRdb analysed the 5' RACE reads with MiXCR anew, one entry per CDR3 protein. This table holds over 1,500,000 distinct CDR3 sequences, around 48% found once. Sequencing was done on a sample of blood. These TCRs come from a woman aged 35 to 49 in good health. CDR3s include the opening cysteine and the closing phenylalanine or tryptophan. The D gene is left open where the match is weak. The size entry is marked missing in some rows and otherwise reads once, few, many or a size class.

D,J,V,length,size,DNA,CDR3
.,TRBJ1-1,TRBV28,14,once,TGTGCCAGCAGCCCTCTTTCAGTGAACACTGAAGCTTTCTTT,CASSPLSVNTEAFF
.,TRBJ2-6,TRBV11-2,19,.,TGTGCCAGCAGCTTATTAACTGGTGGGGAACTCTCTGGGGCCAACGTCCTGACTTTC,CASSLLTGGELSGANVLTF
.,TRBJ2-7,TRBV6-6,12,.,TGTGCCAGCAGTTACGGGGACAATGAGCAGTACTTC,CASSYGDNEQYF
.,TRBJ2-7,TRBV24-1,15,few,TGTGCCACCAGTGACGCCGGGACACCTCCGTACGAGCAGTACTTC,CATSDAGTPPYEQYF
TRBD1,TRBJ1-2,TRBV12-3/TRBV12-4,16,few,TGTGCCAGCAGTTCTCAAAGGACAGGGTTCGGCTATGGCTACACCTTC,CASSSQRTGFGYGYTF
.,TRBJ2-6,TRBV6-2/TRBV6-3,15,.,TGTGCCAGCAACTTGGGGGGAGCTGGGGCCAACGTCCTGACTTTC,CASNLGGAGANVLTF
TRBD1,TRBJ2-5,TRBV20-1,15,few,TGCAGTGCCATCCCCGGGACAGGATTACAAGAGACCCAGTACTTC,CSAIPGTGLQETQYF
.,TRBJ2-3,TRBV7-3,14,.,TGTGCCAGCAGCTTAGGTCCAGGGAGGGATACGCAGTATTTT,CASSLGPGRDTQYF
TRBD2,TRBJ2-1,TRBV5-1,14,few,TGCGCCAGCACCTCGCTAGCGGGGATAAATGAGCAGTTCTTC,CASTSLAGINEQFF
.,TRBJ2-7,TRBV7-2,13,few,TGTGCCAGCACCCAGGGATTACCCTACGAGCAGTACTTC,CASTQGLPYEQYF
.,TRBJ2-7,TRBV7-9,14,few,TGTGCCAGCAGCGCAAAAGGGTCGGGCTACGAGCAGTACTTC,CASSAKGSGYEQYF
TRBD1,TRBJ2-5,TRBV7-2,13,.,TGTGCCAGCAGCATGGACAGGGTTGAGACCCAGTACTTC,CASSMDRVETQYF
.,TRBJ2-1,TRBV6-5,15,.,TGTGCCAGCAGTCGCTTAGGGGCTCTCCGAAATGAGCAGTTCTTC,CASSRLGALRNEQFF
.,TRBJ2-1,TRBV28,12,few,TGTGCCAGCAGCACGGTGGGAAATGAGCAGTTCTTC,CASSTVGNEQFF
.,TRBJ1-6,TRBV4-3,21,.,TGCGCCAGCAGCCAAGAACAGGTTCTCTCGGACGGGGGTTCCTATAATTCACCCCTCCACTTT,CASSQEQVLSDGGSYNSPLHF
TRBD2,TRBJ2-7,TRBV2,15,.,TGTGCCAGCAAGCTCGGGACTAGCGGGGTCCACGAGCAGTACTTC,CASKLGTSGVHEQYF
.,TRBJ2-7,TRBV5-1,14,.,.,CASSLRAGLYEQYF
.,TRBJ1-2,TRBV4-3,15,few,TGCGCCAGCAGCCAAGGGGGACTCTCCCTCTATGGCTACACCTTC,CASSQGGLSLYGYTF
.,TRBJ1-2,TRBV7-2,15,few,TGTGCCAGCAGCTTGGCGACAGGCTCAAACTATGGCTACACCTTC,CASSLATGSNYGYTF
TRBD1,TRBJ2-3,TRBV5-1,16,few,TGCGCCAGCAGCTTGGTTGGGACAGCGAGCACAGATACGCAGTATTTT,CASSLVGTASTDTQYF
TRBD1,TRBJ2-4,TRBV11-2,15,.,TGTGCCAGCAGCGTCGGACAGGGGGCTATGTACATTCAGTACTTC,CASSVGQGAMYIQYF
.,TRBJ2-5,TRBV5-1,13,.,TGCGCCAGCAGCTTCGGGGCAACGGAGACCCAGTACTTC,CASSFGATETQYF
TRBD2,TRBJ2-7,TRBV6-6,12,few,TGTGCCAGCAGATCACTAGCGGACGAGCAGTACTTC,CASRSLADEQYF
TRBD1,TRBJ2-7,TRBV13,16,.,TGTGCCAGCAGCTTTTCGGGACAGAGCTCCTACAATGAGCAGTACTTC,CASSFSGQSSYNEQYF
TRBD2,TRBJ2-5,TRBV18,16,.,TGTGCCAGCTCACAGGTCGAGCGGGGGCGTTCGAAGACCCAGTACTTC,CASSQVERGRSKTQYF
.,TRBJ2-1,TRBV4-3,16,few,TGCGCCAGCAGCCAAGATAACCGCGGGGACTACAATGAGCAGTTCTTC,CASSQDNRGDYNEQFF
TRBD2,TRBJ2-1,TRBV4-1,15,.,TGCGCCAGCAGCCAGACTAGCGGGGGGGGGTTCGAGCAGTTCTTC,CASSQTSGGGFEQFF
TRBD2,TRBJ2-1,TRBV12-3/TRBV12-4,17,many,TGTGCCAGCAGTTTAGAACTAGCGGGGGGCAGGTACAATGAGCAGTTCTTC,CASSLELAGGRYNEQFF
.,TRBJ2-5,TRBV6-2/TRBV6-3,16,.,TGTGCCAGCAGTTACGTAGGGGGGCTGACCCAAGAGACCCAGTACTTC,CASSYVGGLTQETQYF
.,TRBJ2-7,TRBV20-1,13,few,TGCAGTGCTAGAGATGCCGCGGGTGGCGAGCAGTACTTC,CSARDAAGGEQYF
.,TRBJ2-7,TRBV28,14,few,TGTGCCAGCAGTTTATCGGGTGGGACCAACGAGCAGTACTTC,CASSLSGGTNEQYF
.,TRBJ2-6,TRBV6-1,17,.,TGTGCCAGCAACCCCGAGGGGTATCGCTCTGGGGCCAACGTCCTGACTTTC,CASNPEGYRSGANVLTF
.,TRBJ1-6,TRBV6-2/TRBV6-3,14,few,TGTGCCAGCAGCCCGACGGCCTCTAATTCACCCCTCCACTTT,CASSPTASNSPLHF
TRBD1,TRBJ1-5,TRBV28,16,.,TGTGCCAGCAGTGCCTTGGGGACAGGGGGCTTTCAGCCCCAGCATTTT,CASSALGTGGFQPQHF
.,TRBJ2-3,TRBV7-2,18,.,TGTGCCAGCAGCTTAGTACTTTGGCCGGCGGGGGCTATAGATACGCAGTATTTT,CASSLVLWPAGAIDTQYF
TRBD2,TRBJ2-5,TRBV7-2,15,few,TGTGCCAGCAGCAAACTAGCGGGGGGGGTAGAGACCCAGTACTTC,CASSKLAGGVETQYF
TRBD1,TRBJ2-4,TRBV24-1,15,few,TGTGCCACCAGCGAAGGGGGCGCGGGCAAAAACATTCAGTACTTC,CATSEGGAGKNIQYF
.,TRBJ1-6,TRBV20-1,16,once,TGCAGTGCTAGGGAACGGCGGGGGGCGAGTAATTCACCCCTCCACTTT,CSARERRGASNSPLHF
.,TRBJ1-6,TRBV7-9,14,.,TGTGCCAGCAGCGTAAATACAGCCCATTCACCCCTCCACTTT,CASSVNTAHSPLHF
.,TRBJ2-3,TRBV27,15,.,TGTGCCAGCAGTCAGACCGGGACCGCGAGGGGTACGCAGTATTTT,CASSQTGTARGTQYF
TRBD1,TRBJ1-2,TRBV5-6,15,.,TGTGCCAGCAGCCTACAGGGGGCGAGTTGCTATGGCTACACCTTC,CASSLQGASCYGYTF
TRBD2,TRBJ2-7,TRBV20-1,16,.,TGCAGTGCTAGAGCGATAACTAGCGGGGGCGACTACGAGCAGTACTTC,CSARAITSGGDYEQYF
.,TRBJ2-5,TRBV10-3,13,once,TGTGCCACCAGGACAACGGAAGAGTTGACCCAGTACTTC,CATRTTEELTQYF
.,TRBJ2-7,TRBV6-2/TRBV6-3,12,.,TGTGCCAGCAGACGGGCCCCCTACGAGCAGTACTTC,CASRRAPYEQYF
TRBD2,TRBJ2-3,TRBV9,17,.,TGTGCCAGCAGCGCTCGGACTAGCGGGGGTCTGATGGATACGCAGTATTTT,CASSARTSGGLMDTQYF
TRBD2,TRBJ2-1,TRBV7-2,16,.,TGTGCCAGCAGCGCCGCACTAGCGGGGTTCCACAATGAGCAGTTCTTC,CASSAALAGFHNEQFF
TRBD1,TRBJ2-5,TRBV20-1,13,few,TGCAGTCTGGACAGGGGGCTAATGGAGACCCAGTACTTC,CSLDRGLMETQYF
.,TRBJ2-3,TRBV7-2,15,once,TGTGCCAGCAGCTTAGCCTTACAGGGTACAGATACGCAGTATTTT,CASSLALQGTDTQYF
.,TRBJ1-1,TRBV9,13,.,TGTGCCAGCAGCGTAGGGGGGCTCACTGAAGCTTTCTTT,CASSVGGLTEAFF
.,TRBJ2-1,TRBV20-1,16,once,TGCAGTGCAGTGGGGGTGGTAGGCGCCAGTCCCTACGAGCAGTTCTTC,CSAVGVVGASPYEQFF
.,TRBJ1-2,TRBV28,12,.,TGTGCCAGCAGGGAAGGGATTCTTGGCTACACCTTC,CASREGILGYTF
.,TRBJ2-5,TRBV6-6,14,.,TGTGCCAGCAGTTACGGCAGGGGCAAAGAGACCCAGTACTTC,CASSYGRGKETQYF
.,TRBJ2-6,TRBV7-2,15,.,TGTGCCAGCAGGACCGGGATCTCTGGGGCCAACGTCCTGACTTTC,CASRTGISGANVLTF
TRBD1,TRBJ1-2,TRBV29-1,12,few,TGCAGCGTTGGGACAGGAATTGGAGGCTACACCTTC,CSVGTGIGGYTF
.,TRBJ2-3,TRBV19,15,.,TGTGCCAGTCGAGGAGGGTCGATAGGCACAGATACGCAGTATTTT,CASRGGSIGTDTQYF
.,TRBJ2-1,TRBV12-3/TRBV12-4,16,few,TGTGCCAGCAGTTTATTGCGAGGGGCTTCCTACAATGAGCAGTTCTTC,CASSLLRGASYNEQFF
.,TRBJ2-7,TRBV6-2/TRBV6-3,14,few,TGTGCCAGCAGGAAGGGAGAGACCTCCTACGAGCAGTACTTC,CASRKGETSYEQYF